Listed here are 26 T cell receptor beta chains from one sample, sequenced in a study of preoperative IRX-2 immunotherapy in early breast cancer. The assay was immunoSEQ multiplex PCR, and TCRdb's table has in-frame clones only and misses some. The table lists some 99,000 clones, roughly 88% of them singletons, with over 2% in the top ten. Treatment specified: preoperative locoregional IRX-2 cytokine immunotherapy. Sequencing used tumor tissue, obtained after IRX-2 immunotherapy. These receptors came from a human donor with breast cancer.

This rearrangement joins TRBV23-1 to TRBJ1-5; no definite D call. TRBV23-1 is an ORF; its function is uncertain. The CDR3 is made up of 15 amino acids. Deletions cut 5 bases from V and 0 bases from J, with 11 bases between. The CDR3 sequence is CASSLGPYSNQPQHF. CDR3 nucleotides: TGCGCCAGCAGTTTAGGGCCGTATAGCAATCAGCCCCAGCATTTT.

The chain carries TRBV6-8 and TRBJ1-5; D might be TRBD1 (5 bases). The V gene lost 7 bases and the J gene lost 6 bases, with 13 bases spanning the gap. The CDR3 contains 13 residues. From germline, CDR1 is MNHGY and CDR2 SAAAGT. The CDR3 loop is CASTQGGTQPQHF. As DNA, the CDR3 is TGTGCCAGCACGCAGGGAGGAACTCAGCCCCAGCATTTT.

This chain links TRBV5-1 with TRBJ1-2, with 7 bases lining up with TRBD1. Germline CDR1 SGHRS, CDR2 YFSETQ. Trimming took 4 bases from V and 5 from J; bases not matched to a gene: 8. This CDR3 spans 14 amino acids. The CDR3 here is CASSPGQPGYGYTF. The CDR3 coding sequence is TGCGCCAGCAGCCCGGGACAGCCAGGGTATGGCTACACCTTC.

The CDR3 loop reads CASSLYREGEQFF. In DNA, the CDR3 is TGTGCCAGCAGCTTATACAGGGAGGGTGAGCAGTTCTTC. This chain links TRBV7-4 with TRBJ2-1; TRBD2 is a possible D gene (7 bases). The CDR3 spans 13 residues. V lost 2 bases to trimming and J lost 9 bases, with 11 bases between them. The germline V gene encodes CDR1 SGHVT and CDR2 SQSDAQ.

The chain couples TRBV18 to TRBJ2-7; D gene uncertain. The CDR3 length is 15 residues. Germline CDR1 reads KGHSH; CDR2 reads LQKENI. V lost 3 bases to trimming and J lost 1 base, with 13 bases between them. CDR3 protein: CASSPVLAVSYEQYF. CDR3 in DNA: TGTGCCAGCTCACCGGTCTTGGCAGTATCCTACGAGCAGTACTTC.

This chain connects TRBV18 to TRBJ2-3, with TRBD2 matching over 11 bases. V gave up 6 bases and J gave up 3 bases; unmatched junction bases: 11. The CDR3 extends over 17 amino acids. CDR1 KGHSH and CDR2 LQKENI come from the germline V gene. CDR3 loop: CASSSLLAGGPTDTQYF. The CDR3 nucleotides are TGTGCCAGCTCCTCACTCTTAGCGGGGGGGCCGACAGATACGCAGTATTTT.

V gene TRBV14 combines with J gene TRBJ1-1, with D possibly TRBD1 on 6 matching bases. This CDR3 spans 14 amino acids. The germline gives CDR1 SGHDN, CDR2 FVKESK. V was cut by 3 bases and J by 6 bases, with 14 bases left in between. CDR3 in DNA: TGTGCCAGCAGCCAGCAATACAGGGCCCCTGAAGCTTTCTTT. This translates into CASSQQYRAPEAFF.

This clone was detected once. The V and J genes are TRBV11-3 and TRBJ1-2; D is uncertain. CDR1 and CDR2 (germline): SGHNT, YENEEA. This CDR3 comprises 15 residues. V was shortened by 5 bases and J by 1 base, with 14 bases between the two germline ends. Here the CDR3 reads CASSPNGVSNYGYTF. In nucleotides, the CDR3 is TGTGCCAGCAGCCCGAACGGGGTTAGTAACTATGGCTACACCTTC.

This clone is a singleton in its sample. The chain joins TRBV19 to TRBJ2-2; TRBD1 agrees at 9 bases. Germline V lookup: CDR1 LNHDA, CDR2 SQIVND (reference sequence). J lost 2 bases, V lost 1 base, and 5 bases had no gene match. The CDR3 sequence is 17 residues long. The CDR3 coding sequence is TGTGCCAGTAGTATAGTAAGGGGACAGGGTAACACCGGGGAGCTGTTTTTT. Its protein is CASSIVRGQGNTGELFF.

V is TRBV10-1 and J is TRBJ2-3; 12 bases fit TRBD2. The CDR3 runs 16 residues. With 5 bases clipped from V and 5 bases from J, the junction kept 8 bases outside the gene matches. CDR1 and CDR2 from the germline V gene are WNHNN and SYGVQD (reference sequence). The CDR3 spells CASSSSGGAPGDTQYF. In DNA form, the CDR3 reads TGCGCCAGCAGTTCTAGCGGGGGGGCCCCGGGAGATACGCAGTATTTT.

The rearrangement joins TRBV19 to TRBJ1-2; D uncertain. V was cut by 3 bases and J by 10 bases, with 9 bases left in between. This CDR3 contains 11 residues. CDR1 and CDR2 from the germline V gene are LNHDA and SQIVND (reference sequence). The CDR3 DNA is TGTGCCAGTAGTATGGCAAGGGACTACACCTTC. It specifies CASSMARDYTF.

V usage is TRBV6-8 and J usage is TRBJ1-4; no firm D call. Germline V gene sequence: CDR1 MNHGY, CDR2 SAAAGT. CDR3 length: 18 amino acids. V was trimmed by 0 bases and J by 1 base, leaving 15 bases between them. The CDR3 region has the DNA TGTGCCAGCAGTTACTCGATCGTGGGGATTGGAACTAATGAAAAACTGTTTTTT. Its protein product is CASSYSIVGIGTNEKLFF.

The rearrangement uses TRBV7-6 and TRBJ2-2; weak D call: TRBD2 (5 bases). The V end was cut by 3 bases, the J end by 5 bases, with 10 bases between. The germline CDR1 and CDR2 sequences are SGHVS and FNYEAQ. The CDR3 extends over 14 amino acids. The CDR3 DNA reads TGTGCCAGCAGCTTGGAGGAGCAGACCGGGGAGCTGTTTTTT. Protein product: CASSLEEQTGELFF.

CDR3 sequence (DNA): TGTGCCTGGAGTGTACAGGGTACTGCACCCCTCCACTTT. Its translation: CAWSVQGTAPLHF. The V call is TRBV30, the J call TRBJ1-6, with D maybe TRBD1 (6 bases). The CDR3 loop spans 13 amino acids. V lost 0 bases and J 11 bases, leaving 11 bases between the germline ends. CDR1 and CDR2 from the germline V gene are GTSNPN and SVGIG (reference sequence).

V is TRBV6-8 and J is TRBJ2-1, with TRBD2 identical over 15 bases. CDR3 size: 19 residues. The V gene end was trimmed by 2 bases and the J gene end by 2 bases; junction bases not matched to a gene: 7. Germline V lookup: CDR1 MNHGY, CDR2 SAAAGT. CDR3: CASSYVGLAGGRTYNEQFF. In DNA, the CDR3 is TGTGCCAGCAGTTACGTGGGACTAGCGGGAGGTCGGACCTACAATGAGCAGTTCTTC.

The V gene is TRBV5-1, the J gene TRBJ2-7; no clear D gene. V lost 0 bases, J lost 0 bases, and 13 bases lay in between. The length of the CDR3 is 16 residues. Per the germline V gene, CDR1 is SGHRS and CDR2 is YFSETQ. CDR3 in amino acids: CASSLAGSQRSYEQYF. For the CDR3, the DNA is TGCGCCAGCAGCTTGGCCGGTAGCCAACGCTCCTACGAGCAGTACTTC.

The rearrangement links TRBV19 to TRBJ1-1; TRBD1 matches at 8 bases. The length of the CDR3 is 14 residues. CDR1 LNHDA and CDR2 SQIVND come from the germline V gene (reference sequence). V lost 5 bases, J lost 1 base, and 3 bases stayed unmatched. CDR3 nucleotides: TGTGCCAGTAGTCCCGACAGGGGGAACACTGAAGCTTTCTTT. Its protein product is CASSPDRGNTEAFF.

CDR3 region: CAWSMRAEAFF. The CDR3 DNA reads TGTGCCTGGAGCATGAGGGCTGAAGCTTTCTTT. J is TRBJ1-1 and V is TRBV30; D is undetermined. Germline CDR1 is GTSNPN and CDR2 is SVGIG (reference sequence). Trimming shortened V by 3 bases and J by 6 bases, and 8 bases separated the two germline ends. CDR3 length: 11 residues.

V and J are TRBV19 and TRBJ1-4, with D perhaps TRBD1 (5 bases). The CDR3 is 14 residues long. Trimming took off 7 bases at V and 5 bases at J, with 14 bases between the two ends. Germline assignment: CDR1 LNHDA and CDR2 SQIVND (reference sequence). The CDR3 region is CASTQLGGNEKLFF. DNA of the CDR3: TGTGCCAGTACACAACTGGGGGGGAATGAAAAACTGTTTTTT.

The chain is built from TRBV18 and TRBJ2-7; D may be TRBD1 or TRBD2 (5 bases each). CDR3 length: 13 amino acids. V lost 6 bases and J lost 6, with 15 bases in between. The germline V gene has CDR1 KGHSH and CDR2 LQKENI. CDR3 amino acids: CASSVLGGAEQYF. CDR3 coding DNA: TGTGCCAGCTCTGTACTTGGGGGTGCCGAGCAGTACTTC.

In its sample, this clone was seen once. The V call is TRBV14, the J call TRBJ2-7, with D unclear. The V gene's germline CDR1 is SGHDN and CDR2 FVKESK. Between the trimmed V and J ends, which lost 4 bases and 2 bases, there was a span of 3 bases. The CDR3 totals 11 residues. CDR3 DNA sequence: TGTGCCAGCAGCCTCGCCTACGAGCAGTACTTC. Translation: CASSLAYEQYF. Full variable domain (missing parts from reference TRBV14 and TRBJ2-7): EAGVTQFPSHSVIEKGQTVTLRCDPISGHDNLYWYRRVMGKEIKFLLHFVKESKQDESGMPNNRFLAERTGGTYSTLKVQPAELEDSGVYFCASSLAYEQYFGPGTRLTVT.

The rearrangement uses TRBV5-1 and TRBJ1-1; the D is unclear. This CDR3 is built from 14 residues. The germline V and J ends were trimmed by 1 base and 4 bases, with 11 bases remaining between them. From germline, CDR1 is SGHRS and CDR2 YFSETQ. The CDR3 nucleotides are TGCGCCAGCAGCTTGAGCGGGATGGGCACTGAAGCTTTCTTT. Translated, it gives CASSLSGMGTEAFF.

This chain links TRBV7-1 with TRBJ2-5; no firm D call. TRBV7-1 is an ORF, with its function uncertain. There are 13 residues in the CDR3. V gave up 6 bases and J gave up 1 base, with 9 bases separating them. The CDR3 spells CASSRNSQETQYF. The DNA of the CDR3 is TGTGCCAGCAGTAGGAACAGCCAAGAGACCCAGTACTTC.

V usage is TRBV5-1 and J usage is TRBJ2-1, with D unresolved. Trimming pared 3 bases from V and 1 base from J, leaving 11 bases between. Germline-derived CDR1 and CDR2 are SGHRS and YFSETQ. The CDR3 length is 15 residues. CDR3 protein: CASSSYLGSYNEQFF. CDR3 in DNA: TGCGCCAGCAGCTCGTATCTAGGATCCTACAATGAGCAGTTCTTC.

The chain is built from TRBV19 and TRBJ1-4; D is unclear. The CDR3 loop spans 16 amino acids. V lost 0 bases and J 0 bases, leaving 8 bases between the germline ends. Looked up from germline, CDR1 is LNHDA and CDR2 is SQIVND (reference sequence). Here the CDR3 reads CASSIEGISTNEKLFF. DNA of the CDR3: TGTGCCAGTAGTATAGAAGGGATTTCAACTAATGAAAAACTGTTTTTT.

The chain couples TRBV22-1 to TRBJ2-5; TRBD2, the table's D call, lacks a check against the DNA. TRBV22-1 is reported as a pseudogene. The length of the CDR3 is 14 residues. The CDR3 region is CASSERRGEATQYF. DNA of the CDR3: TGTGCCAGCAGTGAAAGAAGAGGGGAGGCGACCCAGTACTTC.